This TCR beta chain was profiled in a study of blood T cell repertoires in COVID-19. Study background: Both acute and convalescent COVID-19 samples were obtained from the United States, Italy and Spain. T cells, B-cell-depleted T cells, or PBMCs supplied cDNA or gDNA.

Only one count was recorded for this clone. Original handling: Amplification from reference gene primers served as the basis for estimated nucleated cell counts. Profiled with immunoSEQ multiplex PCR; TCRdb holds only in-frame clones, not every one. From that table come the V and J calls and clone size; the DNA was used to work out D and trimming. The table records 50,000 to 65,000 clones, around 84% of them present only once. The CDR3 is made up of 16 amino acids. V was pared by 2 bases and J by 4 bases, with 13 bases between. Per the germline V gene, CDR1 is SGHDT and CDR2 is YYEEEE. This TCR was sampled from a man between 65 and 85 years old with acute or convalescent COVID-19. The genes are TRBV5-6 and TRBJ2-6, with D perhaps TRBD1 (5 bases). The sample consisted of peripheral blood. CDR3 in DNA: TGTGCCAGCAGCTTACAACAGGTGGCCGGGGCCAACGTCCTGACTTTC. It translates to CASSLQQVAGANVLTF.